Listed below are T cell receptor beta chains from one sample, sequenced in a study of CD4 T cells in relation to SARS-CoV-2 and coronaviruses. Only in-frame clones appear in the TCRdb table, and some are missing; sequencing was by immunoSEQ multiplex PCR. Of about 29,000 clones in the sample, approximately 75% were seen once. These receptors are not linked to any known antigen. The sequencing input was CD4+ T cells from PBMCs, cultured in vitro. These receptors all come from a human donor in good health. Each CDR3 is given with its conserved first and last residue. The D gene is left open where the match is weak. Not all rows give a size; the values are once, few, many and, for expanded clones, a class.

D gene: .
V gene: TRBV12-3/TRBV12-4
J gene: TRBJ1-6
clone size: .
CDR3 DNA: TGTGCCAGCAGCCGAGGGGGACCCCTCCACTTT
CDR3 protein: CASSRGGPLHF

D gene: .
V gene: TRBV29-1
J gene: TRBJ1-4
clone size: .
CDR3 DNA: TGCAGCGTCCTGAGGGGATCAGACGGAGAAAAACTGTTTTTT
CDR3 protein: CSVLRGSDGEKLFF

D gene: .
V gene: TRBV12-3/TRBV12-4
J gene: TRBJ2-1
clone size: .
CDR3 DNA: TGTGCCAGCAGCCCGAGTGGTGGGGATGAGCAGTTCTTC
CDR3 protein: CASSPSGGDEQFF

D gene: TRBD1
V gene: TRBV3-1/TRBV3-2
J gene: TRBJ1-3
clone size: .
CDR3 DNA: TGTGCCAGCAGCCTACGTCCGGGACAGGGAGGAAACACCATATATTTT
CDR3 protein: CASSLRPGQGGNTIYF

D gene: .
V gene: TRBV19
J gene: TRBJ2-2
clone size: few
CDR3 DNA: TGTGCCAGTAGTATATACGCGGGTTCGAACACCGGGGAGCTGTTTTTT
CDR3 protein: CASSIYAGSNTGELFF

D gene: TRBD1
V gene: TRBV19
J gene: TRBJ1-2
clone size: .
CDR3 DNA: TGTGCCAGTAGAACCGGGACAGCACCCTATGGCTACACCTTC
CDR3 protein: CASRTGTAPYGYTF

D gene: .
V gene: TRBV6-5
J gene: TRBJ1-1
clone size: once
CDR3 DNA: TGTGCCAGCAGGCCCGGGAGGCAGAACACTGAAGCTTTCTTT
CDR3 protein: CASRPGRQNTEAFF

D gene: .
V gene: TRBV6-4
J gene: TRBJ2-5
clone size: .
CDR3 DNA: TGTGCCAGCAGTGCACGGAGGACAGAGCAAGAGACCCAGTACTTC
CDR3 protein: CASSARRTEQETQYF

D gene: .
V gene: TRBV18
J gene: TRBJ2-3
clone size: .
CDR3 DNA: TGTGCCAGCTCGCCCGTGGCGGCTAGCACAGATACGCAGTATTTT
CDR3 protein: CASSPVAASTDTQYF

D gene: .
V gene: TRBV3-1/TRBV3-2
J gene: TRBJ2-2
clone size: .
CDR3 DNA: TGTGCCAGCAGCTTAAGGGCACAGCACGGGGAGCTGTTTTTT
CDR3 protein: CASSLRAQHGELFF

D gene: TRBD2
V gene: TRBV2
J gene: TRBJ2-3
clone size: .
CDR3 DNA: TGTGCCAGCAGACGGACTAGCGGGCGGGCAGATACGCAGTATTTT
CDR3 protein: CASRRTSGRADTQYF

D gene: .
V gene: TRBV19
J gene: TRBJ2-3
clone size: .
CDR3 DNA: TGTGCCGGGGGGGCGGGCACAGATACGCAGTATTTT
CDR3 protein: CAGGAGTDTQYF

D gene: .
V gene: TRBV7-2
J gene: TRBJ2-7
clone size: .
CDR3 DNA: TGTGCCAGCAGACCCGCTGGGGGCTACGAGCAGTACTTC
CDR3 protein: CASRPAGGYEQYF

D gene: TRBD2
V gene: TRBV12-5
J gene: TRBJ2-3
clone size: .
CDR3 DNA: TGTGCTAGTGGTCGCACTAGCGGGAGCGATACGCAGTATTTT
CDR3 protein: CASGRTSGSDTQYF

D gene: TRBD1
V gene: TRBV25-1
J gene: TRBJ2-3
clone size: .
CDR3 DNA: TGTGCCATCGGGACAGGGTTCGGGGATAGCACAGATACGCAGTATTTT
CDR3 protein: CAIGTGFGDSTDTQYF

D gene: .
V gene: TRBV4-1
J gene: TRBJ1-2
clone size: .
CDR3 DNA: TGCGCCAGCAGCCAGCAAAGGGATGGCTACACCTTC
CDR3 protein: CASSQQRDGYTF

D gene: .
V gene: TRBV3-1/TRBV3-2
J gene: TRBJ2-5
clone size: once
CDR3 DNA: TGTGCCAGCAGCCCTCCATCAGGATGGGAGACCCAGTACTTC
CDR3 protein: CASSPPSGWETQYF

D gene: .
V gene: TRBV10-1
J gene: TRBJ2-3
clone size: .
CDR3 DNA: TGCGCCAGCAGTGACCTAAAGGGGGCAGATACGCAGTATTTT
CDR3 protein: CASSDLKGADTQYF

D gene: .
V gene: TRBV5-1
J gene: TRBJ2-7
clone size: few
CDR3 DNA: TGCGCCAGCAGCTTGGTTAGTGAACCCGAGCAGTACTTC
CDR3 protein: CASSLVSEPEQYF

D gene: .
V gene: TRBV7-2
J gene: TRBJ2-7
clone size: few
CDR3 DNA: TGTGCCAGCAGCTTAAGGGTCGTTTCCGAGCAGTACTTC
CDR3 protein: CASSLRVVSEQYF

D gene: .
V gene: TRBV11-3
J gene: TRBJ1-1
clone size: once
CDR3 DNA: TGTGCCAGCAGCCTGGGGCGGGGGAACACTGAAGCTTTCTTT
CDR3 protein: CASSLGRGNTEAFF

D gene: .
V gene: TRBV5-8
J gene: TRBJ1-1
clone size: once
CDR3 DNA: TGTGCCAGCAGCTTGGTACGTAGGACTGAAGCTTTCTTT
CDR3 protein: CASSLVRRTEAFF

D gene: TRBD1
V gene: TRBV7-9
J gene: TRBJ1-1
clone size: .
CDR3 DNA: TGTGCCAGCAGCCCCGGCAGGGGGCCGTCGAACACTGAAGCTTTCTTT
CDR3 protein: CASSPGRGPSNTEAFF

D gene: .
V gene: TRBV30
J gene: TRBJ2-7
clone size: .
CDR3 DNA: TGTGCCTGGAGTGATACTGCGATCTCCTACGAGCAGTACTTC
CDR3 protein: CAWSDTAISYEQYF

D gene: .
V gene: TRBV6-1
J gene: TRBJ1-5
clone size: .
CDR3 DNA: TGTGCCAGCAGTGAAGGTCCAGGGGAGGCTCAGCCCCAGCATTTT
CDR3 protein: CASSEGPGEAQPQHF

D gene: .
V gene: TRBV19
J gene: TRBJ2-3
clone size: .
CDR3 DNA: TGTGCCAGTAGTACTTCGGGACTCGGACAAGTCACAGATACGCAGTATTTT
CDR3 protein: CASSTSGLGQVTDTQYF

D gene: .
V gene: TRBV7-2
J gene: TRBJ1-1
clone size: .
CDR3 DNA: TGTGCCAGCAGCTTAGAAACTGCAGGTCCGAACACTGAAGCTTTCTTT
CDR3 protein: CASSLETAGPNTEAFF

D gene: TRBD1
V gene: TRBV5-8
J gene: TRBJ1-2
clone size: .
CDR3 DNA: TGTGCCAGCAGCTCCATAGTAGGACAGGGTCTATCTAACTATGGCTACACCTTC
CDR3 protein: CASSSIVGQGLSNYGYTF